The rows below give T cell receptor beta chains drawn from one sample of a study of cytomegalovirus exposure and HLA in healthy donors. Data came from immunoSEQ multiplex PCR; TCRdb stores just in-frame clones and leaves some out. Of a few hundred thousand clones in the sample, around nine tenths were seen once. The sequencing input was PBMCs. Every receptor here comes from a woman aged 18-29 years in good health and CMV-seronegative. Each CDR3 is given with its conserved first and last residue. D genes are given only for firm matches. Some rows have no size entry. The others give once, few or many, or a class for an expanded clone.

V gene	J gene	D gene	CDR3 length	clone size	CDR3 protein	CDR3 DNA
TRBV18	TRBJ2-3	TRBD2	17	NA	CASSPIASGGYADTQYF	TGTGCCAGCTCACCGATTGCGAGCGGGGGGTACGCAGATACGCAGTATTTT
TRBV6-1	TRBJ1-5	TRBD1	13	NA	CASLGTGYQSQHF	TGTGCCAGCCTCGGGACAGGCTATCAGTCCCAGCATTTT
TRBV9	TRBJ1-2	NA	15	NA	CASSEFGTLPYGYTF	TGTGCCAGCAGCGAATTCGGGACACTTCCCTATGGCTACACCTTC
TRBV28	TRBJ2-7	NA	12	NA	CASSLSRFEQYF	TGTGCCAGCAGTTTGTCGAGGTTCGAGCAGTACTTC
TRBV19	TRBJ2-7	NA	15	NA	CASSTTALLSYEQYF	TGTGCCAGTAGTACAACAGCCCTCCTTTCCTACGAGCAGTACTTC
TRBV5-1	TRBJ2-3	TRBD2	18	NA	CASSLAVGGGPTTDTQYF	TGCGCCAGCAGCTTGGCCGTTGGGGGGGGACCAACCACAGATACGCAGTATTTT
TRBV5-3	TRBJ2-7	TRBD2	15	NA	CARNEGRGGHYEQYF	TGTGCCAGAAATGAGGGGCGGGGGGGGCACTACGAGCAGTACTTC
TRBV5-1	TRBJ1-2	NA	13	NA	CASSYDSLYGYTF	TGCGCCAGCAGCTATGACAGTCTCTATGGCTACACCTTC
TRBV7-9	TRBJ1-1	TRBD1	15	NA	CASSRKGQGASEAFF	TGTGCCAGCAGCCGAAAGGGACAGGGGGCGAGTGAAGCTTTCTTT
TRBV11-2	TRBJ2-3	NA	13	NA	CASSLWRTDTQYF	TGTGCCAGCAGCTTATGGAGGACAGATACGCAGTATTTT
TRBV5-1	TRBJ1-4	NA	15	NA	CASSQDRSLDEKLFF	TGCGCCAGCAGCCAAGACAGGTCCCTTGATGAAAAACTGTTTTTT
TRBV19	TRBJ2-7	TRBD1	17	NA	CASSIPHLGQGVYEQYF	TGTGCCAGTAGTATTCCGCATCTCGGACAGGGGGTCTACGAGCAGTACTTC
TRBV5-1	TRBJ1-4	TRBD1	14	NA	CASSLTGGNEKLFF	TGCGCCAGCAGCTTGACAGGGGGCAATGAAAAACTGTTTTTT
TRBV6-1	TRBJ2-7	TRBD2	17	once	CASSEARLLAGGYEQYF	TGTGCCAGCAGTGAAGCCCGGTTACTAGCGGGGGGCTACGAGCAGTACTTC
TRBV9	TRBJ2-7	TRBD1	15	NA	CASSVEGTGSHEQYF	TGTGCCAGCAGCGTAGAGGGGACAGGGTCCCACGAGCAGTACTTC
TRBV5-3	TRBJ1-1	NA	14	NA	CARSVAWGVTEAFF	TGTGCCAGAAGTGTTGCGTGGGGAGTCACTGAAGCTTTCTTT
TRBV4-2	TRBJ1-2	NA	13	NA	CASSQGRGPGYTF	TGTGCCAGCAGCCAGGGTCGGGGTCCTGGCTACACCTTC
TRBV5-1	TRBJ2-3	NA	14	NA	CASSLAGGSDTQYF	TGCGCCAGCAGCTTGGCCGGCGGGTCCGATACGCAGTATTTT
TRBV6-5	TRBJ1-3	NA	14	few	CASSPLEAGNTIYF	TGTGCCAGCAGTCCCCTTGAGGCCGGAAACACCATATATTTT
TRBV4-1	TRBJ1-2	TRBD1	16	once	CASSRGGTGGNYGYTF	TGCGCCAGCAGCCGCGGGGGGACAGGGGGTAACTATGGCTACACCTTC
TRBV7-8	TRBJ2-3	TRBD2	15	few	CASSTGTSGGDTQYF	TGTGCCAGCAGCACCGGGACTAGCGGGGGAGATACGCAGTATTTT
TRBV12-2	TRBJ2-1	NA	19	NA	CASRLALPSRSGGMEEQFF	TGTGCAAGTCGCTTAGCCCTGCCGAGCAGGAGCGGGGGGATGGAGGAGCAGTTCTTC
TRBV6-6	TRBJ1-6	NA	13	few	CASSDRLGTPGEF	TGTGCCAGCAGTGACCGACTTGGGACACCCGGAGAATTT
TRBV30	TRBJ1-5	TRBD1	14	few	CAWSQTGPNQPQHF	TGTGCCTGGAGTCAGACAGGGCCAAATCAGCCCCAGCATTTT
TRBV27	TRBJ1-4	TRBD1	17	NA	CAGMPGTDGPPNEKLFF	TGTGCCGGTATGCCTGGGACAGACGGGCCCCCTAATGAAAAACTGTTTTTT
TRBV6-4	TRBJ1-6	TRBD1	15	NA	CASSEQGTYNSPLHF	TGTGCCAGCAGTGAACAGGGGACCTATAATTCACCCCTCCACTTT
TRBV2	TRBJ2-7	TRBD1	15	NA	CASTGTGGFSYEQYF	TGTGCCAGCACCGGGACAGGCGGTTTCTCCTACGAGCAGTACTTC
TRBV5-4	TRBJ2-7	TRBD2	16	NA	CASSLAGLAGLVEQYF	TGTGCCAGCAGCTTGGCCGGACTAGCGGGGCTGGTCGAGCAGTACTTC
TRBV5-4	TRBJ2-7	TRBD1	15	NA	CASSSKDRATYEQYF	TGTGCCAGCAGCTCCAAGGACAGGGCAACCTACGAGCAGTACTTC
TRBV2	TRBJ1-2	TRBD1	15	NA	CASSERGDRLYGYTF	TGTGCCAGCAGTGAAAGGGGGGACAGACTTTATGGCTACACCTTC
TRBV10-2	TRBJ2-7	TRBD1	14	NA	CASSPGQATYEQYF	TGCGCCAGCAGTCCAGGACAGGCGACCTACGAGCAGTACTTC
TRBV4-1	TRBJ1-6	NA	17	NA	CASSQGTARSRNSPLHF	TGCGCCAGCAGCCAAGGGACAGCGCGGTCTCGTAATTCACCCCTCCACTTT
TRBV12-5	TRBJ2-7	TRBD2	14	NA	CASANSGGAEEQYF	TGTGCTAGTGCCAATAGCGGGGGGGCGGAAGAGCAGTACTTC
TRBV5-6	TRBJ1-1	NA	17	NA	CASSLIWADPSNTEAFF	TGTGCCAGCAGCTTGATCTGGGCAGACCCTTCGAACACTGAAGCTTTCTTT
TRBV7-3	TRBJ2-5	NA	13	NA	CASSRRYQETQYF	TGTGCCAGCAGCCGGCGGTACCAAGAGACCCAGTACTTC
TRBV6-5	TRBJ1-2	NA	13	NA	CASSRRGNYGYTF	TGTGCCAGCAGCCGTCGAGGCAACTATGGCTACACCTTC
TRBV7-9	TRBJ1-2	NA	14	NA	CSSSQGGTPYGYTF	TGTTCCAGCAGCCAGGGCGGCACCCCTTATGGCTACACCTTC
TRBV28	TRBJ1-2	TRBD1	14	NA	CASRKETGGVSYTF	TGTGCCAGCAGGAAGGAAACAGGGGGCGTGAGCTACACCTTC
TRBV2	TRBJ2-3	TRBD2	15	NA	CASTGLAGATDTQYF	TGTGCCAGCACGGGACTAGCGGGGGCCACAGATACGCAGTATTTT
TRBV7-9	TRBJ1-6	NA	13	NA	CSSSSDRNSPLHF	TGTTCCAGCAGCTCCGACAGGAATTCACCCCTCCACTTT
TRBV6-1	TRBJ2-2	TRBD2	14	NA	CASRPGGNTGELFF	TGTGCCAGCAGGCCGGGGGGGAACACCGGGGAGCTGTTTTTT
TRBV10-3	TRBJ1-1	NA	14	NA	CAIRGREGNTEAFF	TGTGCCATCAGAGGACGGGAGGGAAACACTGAAGCTTTCTTT
TRBV6-6	TRBJ2-7	NA	12	once	CASSFANNEQYF	TGTGCCAGCAGTTTCGCTAATAACGAGCAGTACTTC
TRBV4-1	TRBJ2-7	NA	18	once	CASSQESLGRGSSYEQYF	TGCGCCAGCAGCCAAGAAAGTTTAGGTCGGGGGAGCTCCTACGAGCAGTACTTC
TRBV2	TRBJ1-5	NA	14	NA	CASSTQGLNQPQHF	TGTGCCAGCAGTACACAGGGCCTTAATCAGCCCCAGCATTTT
TRBV10-3	TRBJ1-3	NA	13	NA	CAIRGQPGNTIYF	TGTGCCATCAGAGGACAGCCTGGAAACACCATATATTTT